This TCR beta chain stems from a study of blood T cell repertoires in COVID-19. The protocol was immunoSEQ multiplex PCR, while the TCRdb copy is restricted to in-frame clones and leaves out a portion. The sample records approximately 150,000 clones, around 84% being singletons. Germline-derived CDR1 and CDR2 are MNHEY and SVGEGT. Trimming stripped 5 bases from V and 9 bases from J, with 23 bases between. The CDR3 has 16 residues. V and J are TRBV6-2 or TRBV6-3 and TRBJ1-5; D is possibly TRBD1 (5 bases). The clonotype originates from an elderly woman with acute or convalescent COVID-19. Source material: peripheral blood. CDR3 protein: CASSHPQRMQGRPQHF. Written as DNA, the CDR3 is TGTGCCAGCAGTCACCCTCAGAGAATGCAGGGAAGGCCCCAGCATTTT.